This T cell receptor beta chain was identified in a study of blood T cell repertoires in COVID-19. Overall study: T cells, B-cell-depleted T cells, or PBMCs provided the cDNA or gDNA that served as material.

TCRdb's copy holds only in-frame clones and misses some; the assay was immunoSEQ multiplex PCR. Among under 300,000 clones, about 88% were seen once, and the ten largest hold about 7.6%. Germline V gene sequence: CDR1 MNHEY, CDR2 SMNVEV (reference sequence). The CDR3 loop spans 14 amino acids. Between the trimmed V and J ends, which lost 5 bases and 3 bases, there was a span of 13 bases. The TCR was taken from a woman in her 70s with active or convalescent COVID-19. The specimen was peripheral blood. The chain recombines TRBV27 with TRBJ1-1; D remains ambiguous. The CDR3 DNA is TGTGCCAGCAGTACCAATACACGGGACACTGAAGCTTTCTTT. It specifies CASSTNTRDTEAFF.